Below are 28 T cell receptor beta chains sequenced from a single sample in a study of blood T cell repertoires in COVID-19. Produced via immunoSEQ multiplex PCR; TCRdb's table is partial and in-frame only. The table lists approximately 300,000 clones, roughly 90% of them singletons. The material sequenced was peripheral blood. The receptors shown here come from a man aged 25-45 years with acute or convalescent COVID-19.

The chain combines TRBV5-1 with TRBJ2-3; D gene ambiguous. Per the germline V gene, CDR1 is SGHRS and CDR2 is YFSETQ. The CDR3 length is 15 residues. The V end lost 0 bases, the J end lost 2 bases, and 10 bases lay between the germline ends. CDR3 sequence reads: CASSLGNVFTDTQYF. The CDR3 DNA is TGCGCCAGCAGCTTGGGTAATGTATTCACAGATACGCAGTATTTT.

V and J are TRBV14 and TRBJ2-7; maybe TRBD1 (6 bases). V was cut by 1 base and J by 2 bases, with 18 bases left in between. This CDR3 region has 17 residues. Per the germline V gene, CDR1 is SGHDN and CDR2 is FVKESK. CDR3: CASSQVYQGHRPYEQYF. The CDR3 coding sequence is TGTGCCAGCAGCCAAGTTTATCAGGGACATCGGCCCTACGAGCAGTACTTC.

The rearrangement joins TRBV6-5 to TRBJ2-3, with 11 bases that match TRBD1. This CDR3 is 15 amino acids long. Germline values: CDR1 MNHEY, CDR2 SVGAGI. V gave up 6 bases and J gave up 3 bases; unmatched junction bases: 5. The chain's CDR3 is CASRSDRGRTDTQYF. The CDR3 nucleotides are TGTGCCAGCAGATCGGACAGGGGGCGGACAGATACGCAGTATTTT.

J is TRBJ1-5 and V is TRBV27, with a weak D call TRBD1 (6 bases). Germline lookup yields CDR1 MNHEY and CDR2 SMNVEV (reference sequence). The length of the CDR3 is 14 residues. V shed 8 bases and J shed 6 bases, with 17 bases lying between them. For the CDR3, the DNA is TGTGCCAGCTCAACGGACAGTGTCATTCAGCCCCAGCATTTT. Translating it yields CASSTDSVIQPQHF.

This clone was seen just once. The chain links TRBV5-4 to TRBJ1-6; 7 bases are a match to TRBD1. V lost 4 bases to trimming and J lost 8 bases; unmatched junction nucleotides: 12. There are 16 residues in the CDR3. The germline V gene encodes CDR1 SGHNT and CDR2 YYREEE (reference sequence). The CDR3: CASSLISQGKDSPLHF. DNA of the CDR3: TGTGCCAGCAGCCTTATATCACAGGGGAAGGATTCACCCCTCCACTTT.

The rearrangement links TRBV5-1 to TRBJ2-5; 11 positions match TRBD2. This CDR3 is built from 19 residues. With 3 bases clipped from V and 4 bases from J, the junction kept 17 bases outside the gene matches. Germline V gene data show CDR1 as SGHRS and CDR2 as YFSETQ. CDR3: CASSSKLTVASGRRETQYF. CDR3 DNA sequence: TGCGCCAGCAGCTCCAAATTAACAGTGGCTAGCGGGAGGCGAGAGACCCAGTACTTC.

This chain uses TRBV5-1 with TRBJ2-2; TRBD1 agrees at 9 bases. This CDR3 has 15 residues. The V segment lost 4 bases and the J segment 6 bases; nucleotides outside the gene matches: 7. Per the germline V gene, CDR1 is SGHRS and CDR2 is YFSETQ. The CDR3 bases are TGCGCCAGCAGCGGGGGACAGGGTAACGCCGGGGAGCTGTTTTTT. Protein sequence: CASSGGQGNAGELFF. The whole variable domain, remainder taken from reference TRBV5-1 and TRBJ2-2, is KAGVTQTPRYLIKTRGQQVTLSCSPISGHRSVSWYQQTPGQGLQFLFEYFSETQRNKGNFPGRFSGRQFSNSRSEMNVSTLELGDSALYLCASSGGQGNAGELFFGEGSRLTVL.

The V and J genes are TRBV7-6 and TRBJ1-1; 8 positions match TRBD1. CDR1 and CDR2 from the germline V gene are SGHVS and FNYEAQ. The CDR3 has 17 residues. After removal of 5 bases from V and 4 bases from J, the junction contained 15 bases not matched to a gene. The CDR3 spells CASSIDRGNFLGTEAFF. Written as DNA, the CDR3 is TGTGCCAGCAGCATAGACAGGGGCAATTTTCTTGGCACTGAAGCTTTCTTT.

The chain couples TRBV19 to TRBJ2-1, with 13 bases fitting TRBD2. CDR3 length: 17 residues. CDR1 and CDR2 from the germline V gene are LNHDA and SQIVND (reference sequence). With V trimmed by 5 bases and J by 10 bases, 14 bases remained unmatched. The CDR3 protein is CASSLDSTSGRVGEQFF. DNA of the CDR3: TGTGCCAGTAGTTTGGACTCCACTAGCGGGAGGGTCGGAGAGCAGTTCTTC.

This clone came up a few times. J is TRBJ2-7 and V is TRBV3-1 (or the pseudogene TRBV3-2); 11 nucleotides line up with TRBD2. The CDR3 has 19 residues. CDR1 is LGHDT and CDR2 is YNNKEL in the germline V gene (reference sequence). V was clipped by 4 bases and J by 5 bases; unmatched bases: 19. The CDR3 reads CASSRLSRVSGGASNEQYF. The CDR3, as DNA: TGTGCCAGCAGCCGACTATCGCGCGTTAGCGGGGGGGCCTCTAACGAGCAGTACTTC.

The V and J genes are TRBV10-2 and TRBJ1-6, with D hard to call. V was pared by 7 bases and J by 6 bases, with 7 bases between. There are 12 residues in the CDR3. The germline V gene has CDR1 WSHSY and CDR2 SAAADI. This chain's CDR3 is CASTTANSPLHF. The CDR3 coding sequence is TGCGCCAGCACAACAGCTAATTCACCCCTCCACTTT.

The J gene is TRBJ2-3, the V gene TRBV3-1 (or the pseudogene TRBV3-2); 7 nucleotides match TRBD2. Germline CDR1 LGHDT, CDR2 YNNKEL (reference sequence). V shed 4 bases and J 6 bases; nucleotides not matched to a gene: 13. The CDR3 has 16 residues. This CDR3 is CASSRGGAGLQDTQYF. The DNA for the CDR3 is TGTGCCAGCAGCCGGGGGGGTGCGGGACTACAGGATACGCAGTATTTT.

The J gene is TRBJ2-1, the V gene TRBV6-5, with 8 bases aligning to TRBD2. The V and J ends lost 8 bases and 6 bases, in that order; junction bases with no gene match: 9. There are 14 residues in the CDR3. Germline V gene data show CDR1 as MNHEY and CDR2 as SVGAGI. The CDR3 region is CASFQAGVLNEQFF. DNA for the CDR3: TGTGCCAGCTTTCAAGCGGGAGTCCTCAATGAGCAGTTCTTC.

V and J are TRBV12-3 or TRBV12-4 and TRBJ1-1; weak D call: TRBD1 (6 bases). CDR3 size: 13 residues. Trimming cost V 11 bases and J 6 bases, with 19 bases left between them. For the CDR3, the DNA is TGTGCCTGCCTGGGGGCACCCGGAGCTGAAGCTTTCTTT. Its translation: CACLGAPGAEAFF.

This clone was seen only once. The J gene is TRBJ1-2, the V gene TRBV27; D is possibly TRBD1 (6 bases). Trimming took 5 bases from V and 8 from J, leaving 21 bases between them. CDR3 length: 15 amino acids. Germline values: CDR1 MNHEY, CDR2 SMNVEV (reference sequence). In nucleotides, the CDR3 is TGTGCCAGCAGTCCCCGGGACATTGGCGTGAGGGGCTACACCTTC. Protein: CASSPRDIGVRGYTF.

The chain has TRBV3-1 (or the pseudogene TRBV3-2) and TRBJ2-1; a possible D gene is TRBD2 (6 bases). With 0 bases removed from V and 0 bases from J, the gap between germline ends came to 15 bases. This CDR3 comprises 18 residues. Germline V gene sequence: CDR1 LGHDT, CDR2 YNNKEL (reference sequence). For the CDR3, the DNA is TGTGCCAGCAGCCAAGACCGGAGACTAGGGATCTCCTACAATGAGCAGTTCTTC. It yields the protein CASSQDRRLGISYNEQFF.

CDR3 nucleotide sequence: TGTGCCAGCAGCTTAACGGCTAGCGGGAGCTTCCCAGATACGCAGTATTTT. This codes for CASSLTASGSFPDTQYF. The rearrangement uses TRBV7-3 and TRBJ2-3; 10 nucleotides line up with TRBD2. The CDR3 contains 17 residues. Germline CDR1 reads SGHTA; CDR2 reads FQGTGA. V was clipped by 0 bases and J by 4 bases; unmatched bases: 7.

This rearrangement joins TRBV5-1 to TRBJ1-2; D is uncertain. V lost 3 bases and J lost 4, with 7 bases in between. Germline lookup yields CDR1 SGHRS and CDR2 YFSETQ. The CDR3 is made up of 12 amino acids. CDR3 bases: TGCGCCAGCAGCTCGCAAGCCTATGGCTACACCTTC. Translated: CASSSQAYGYTF.

V gene TRBV6-5 combines with J gene TRBJ2-3; the match to TRBD2 covers 15 bases. CDR3 length: 15 residues. CDR1 and CDR2 from the germline V gene are MNHEY and SVGAGI. V lost 6 bases to trimming and J lost 4 bases; unmatched junction nucleotides: 2. This CDR3 reads CASRGLAGGSDTQYF. CDR3 nucleotide sequence: TGTGCCAGCAGGGGACTAGCGGGAGGTTCAGATACGCAGTATTTT.

As regards this clone: Other nucleotide sequences in the sample specify the same CDR3. The chain combines TRBV6-5 with TRBJ1-2; TRBD1 matches 11 bases. The J segment lost 5 bases and the V segment lost 6 bases, leaving 5 bases of the junction unmatched. Germline CDR1 MNHEY, CDR2 SVGAGI. The CDR3 contains 14 residues. In nucleotides, the CDR3 is TGTGCCAGCAGCTCCGGGACAGGGGGATATGGCTACACCTTC. Its translation: CASSSGTGGYGYTF.

The chain couples TRBV9 to TRBJ2-2; 7 nucleotides line up with TRBD1. Germline values: CDR1 SGDLS, CDR2 YYNGEE. This CDR3 region has 16 residues. V was clipped by 3 bases and J by 0 bases; unmatched bases: 5. As DNA, the CDR3 is TGTGCCAGCAGCGGACACAGGGGCGCGAACACCGGGGAGCTGTTTTTT. It codes for CASSGHRGANTGELFF.

The chain recombines TRBV5-8 with TRBJ1-5; 9 bases match TRBD1. CDR1 is SGHTS and CDR2 is YDEGEE in the germline V gene. The V and J ends lost 4 bases and 4 bases, in that order; junction bases with no gene match: 6. This CDR3 region has 15 residues. The CDR3 bases are TGTGCCAGCAGCACTGGGACAGGGATAAATCAGCCCCAGCATTTT. Protein product: CASSTGTGINQPQHF.

The genes are TRBV19 and TRBJ1-5; D gene unclear. This CDR3 spans 12 amino acids. V was shortened by 5 bases and J by 5 bases, with 7 bases between the two germline ends. The germline gives CDR1 LNHDA, CDR2 SQIVND (reference sequence). This CDR3 is CASSLLYQPQHF. DNA for the CDR3: TGTGCCAGTAGTCTTCTTTATCAGCCCCAGCATTTT.

The CDR3 reads CSARVLGYTF. The CDR3 nucleotides read TGCAGTGCTAGAGTCTTAGGCTACACCTTC. The V call is TRBV20-1, the J call TRBJ1-2; D is uncertain. The CDR3 spans 10 residues. Trimming cost V 1 base and J 8 bases, with 5 bases left between them. Per germline, CDR1 DFQATT and CDR2 SNEGSKA (reference sequence).

CDR3 in amino acids: CASSQTGGNQPQHF. The CDR3 region has the DNA TGCGCCAGCAGCCAGACAGGGGGCAATCAGCCCCAGCATTTT. This rearrangement joins TRBV4-1 to TRBJ1-5; 8 bases match TRBD1. The CDR3 totals 14 residues. J lost 2 bases, V lost 3 bases, and 0 bases had no gene match. CDR1 and CDR2 (germline): MGHRA, YSYEKL.

This chain connects TRBV3-1 (or the pseudogene TRBV3-2) to TRBJ2-1; D unresolved. Trimming removed 1 base from V and 4 bases from J, with 11 bases in between. This CDR3 has 15 amino acids. Looked up from germline, CDR1 is LGHDT and CDR2 is YNNKEL (reference sequence). The DNA for the CDR3 is TGTGCCAGCAGCCAAGTGAATAGCTGGTACAATGAGCAGTTCTTC. Translated: CASSQVNSWYNEQFF.

This clone was seen more than once but under ten times. This chain links TRBV30 with TRBJ2-3, with 8 bases that match TRBD1. CDR3 size: 14 residues. J gave up 2 bases and V 5 bases, and 6 bases lay outside the gene matches. The V gene's germline CDR1 is GTSNPN and CDR2 SVGIG (reference sequence). The CDR3 nucleotides read TGTGCCTGGGCAAGACAGGGGAACACAGATACGCAGTATTTT. Protein sequence: CAWARQGNTDTQYF. The entire variable domain, with the rest obtained from reference TRBV30 and TRBJ2-3, is as follows: SQTIHQWPATLVQPVGSPLSLECTVEGTSNPNLYWYRQAAGRGLQLLFYSVGIGQISSEVPQNLSASRPQDRQFILSSKKLLLSDSGFYLCAWARQGNTDTQYFGPGTRLTVL.

The chain carries TRBV4-1 and TRBJ2-3; no firm D call. Germline V gene data show CDR1 as MGHRA and CDR2 as YSYEKL. This CDR3 spans 12 amino acids. Trimming took off 3 bases at V and 5 bases at J, with 6 bases between the two ends. The CDR3 sequence is CASSQAVDTQYF. CDR3 DNA sequence: TGCGCCAGCAGCCAGGCGGTAGATACGCAGTATTTT.